This paragraph covers one T cell receptor beta chain sequence. V shed 5 bases and J 2 bases; nucleotides not matched to a gene: 5. Germline V lookup: CDR1 MNHEY, CDR2 SVGEGT. The CDR3 spans 14 residues. The data were obtained in a study of control samples from healthy donors and cancer patients. The protocol was immunoSEQ multiplex PCR, while the TCRdb copy is restricted to in-frame clones and leaves out a portion. The data show tens of thousands of clones, with approximately 78% seen just once and about 9.2% held by the top ten. Sample: blood. This TCR was recovered from a woman aged 55-69 years in good health. The V call is TRBV6-2 or TRBV6-3, the J call TRBJ1-2; 7 bases are shared with TRBD1. This chain's CDR3 is CASSETGSNYGYTF. Written as DNA, the CDR3 is TGTGCCAGCAGTGAGACAGGGTCAAACTATGGCTACACCTTC.